The 20 T cell receptor beta chains below come from one sample, sequenced in a study of cytomegalovirus exposure and HLA in healthy donors. Vbeta (60) and Jbeta (13) primers were used in the PCR. Sequencing was performed with immunoSEQ multiplex PCR; in TCRdb, only in-frame clones are kept and a portion is missing. The table shows roughly 93,000 clones, with roughly three quarters occurring only once. Material for sequencing was PBMCs. The origin of the receptors is a man aged 35 to 55 in good health and CMV-seronegative.

The chain links TRBV7-6 to TRBJ2-5, with D maybe TRBD2 (5 bases). With 5 bases removed from V and 5 bases from J, the gap between germline ends came to 15 bases. The CDR3 contains 14 residues. Germline assignment: CDR1 SGHVS and CDR2 FNYEAQ. CDR3 nucleotides: TGTGCCAGCAGCCCTAGAGGGCTAGTGGAGACCCAGTACTTC. Its translation is CASSPRGLVETQYF. Combining the CDR3 with reference TRBV7-6 and TRBJ2-5 gives the whole variable domain GAGVSQSPRYKVTKRGQDVALRCDPISGHVSLYWYRQALGQGPEFLTYFNYEAQQDKSGLPNDRFSAERPEGSISTLTIQRTEQRDSAMYRCASSPRGLVETQYFGPGTRLLVL.

J is TRBJ1-1 and V is TRBV7-9; 12 nucleotides agree with TRBD1. The CDR3 is 17 residues long. Per germline, CDR1 SEHNR and CDR2 FQNEAQ (reference sequence). V shed 5 bases, J shed 1 base, and the junction held 8 bases outside the gene matches. The CDR3 is CASSRDRGPRGNTEAFF. CDR3 bases: TGTGCCAGCAGCCGGGACAGGGGGCCCCGGGGGAACACTGAAGCTTTCTTT.

The chain recombines TRBV4-1 with TRBJ2-7; D is undetermined. This CDR3 has 14 amino acids. Germline-derived CDR1 and CDR2 are MGHRA and YSYEKL. The V end was cut by 2 bases, the J end by 3 bases, with 11 bases between. This chain's CDR3 is CASSQRNSGYEQYF. As DNA, the CDR3 is TGCGCCAGCAGCCAAAGGAATTCAGGCTACGAGCAGTACTTC.

The V call is TRBV7-6, the J call TRBJ2-2; D ambiguous. Per germline, CDR1 SGHVS and CDR2 FNYEAQ. V lost 5 bases and J 0 bases, leaving 19 bases between the germline ends. The CDR3 is made up of 18 amino acids. The CDR3 loop reads CASSRLAALFPNTGELFF. The DNA of the CDR3 is TGTGCCAGCAGCCGCCTGGCGGCGCTCTTTCCGAACACCGGGGAGCTGTTTTTT.

The V and J genes are TRBV9 and TRBJ1-4; TRBD1 matches 10 bases. Per the germline V gene, CDR1 is SGDLS and CDR2 is YYNGEE. The CDR3 runs 15 residues. With 4 bases clipped from V and 5 bases from J, the junction kept 5 bases outside the gene matches. The DNA of the CDR3 is TGTGCCAGCAGCACCCGGGACAGGGGAAATGAAAAACTGTTTTTT. Its translation: CASSTRDRGNEKLFF.

This chain links TRBV5-6 with TRBJ2-1, with D possibly being TRBD2 (7 bases). Trimming shortened V by 5 bases and J by 2 bases, and 17 bases separated the two germline ends. This CDR3 comprises 16 residues. Germline loops: CDR1 SGHDT, CDR2 YYEEEE. This chain's CDR3 is CASSPDGGATYNEQFF. The CDR3 coding sequence is TGTGCCAGCAGTCCCGATGGGGGGGCAACCTACAATGAGCAGTTCTTC.

The gene calls are TRBV30 and TRBJ2-5; D is possibly TRBD2 (7 bases). Trimming left V 0 bases short and J 6 bases short, with 20 bases between. Germline V gene data show CDR1 as GTSNPN and CDR2 as SVGIG (reference sequence). The CDR3 spans 16 residues. The CDR3 region is CAWSVLGGLASQTQYF. CDR3 DNA: TGTGCCTGGAGTGTATTGGGGGGGCTAGCTAGTCAGACCCAGTACTTC.

The V call is TRBV9, the J call TRBJ2-7; D is uncertain. Germline loops: CDR1 SGDLS, CDR2 YYNGEE. The CDR3 extends over 14 amino acids. V shed 0 bases and J shed 2 bases, with 9 bases lying between them. Here the CDR3 DNA reads TGTGCCAGCAGCGTAGGCATCCAGGCCTACGAGCAGTACTTC. Its translation is CASSVGIQAYEQYF.

V usage is TRBV27 and J usage is TRBJ2-7; 9 bases are a match to TRBD1. The germline V gene encodes CDR1 MNHEY and CDR2 SMNVEV (reference sequence). The CDR3 has 13 amino acids. Trimming cost V 10 bases and J 1 base; bases outside gene matches: 5. The DNA of the CDR3 is TGTGCCACCAAGGGGACAGGGTCCTACGAGCAGTACTTC. It is translated as CATKGTGSYEQYF.

V and J are TRBV5-1 and TRBJ2-5; the match to TRBD2 covers 10 bases. The junction had 10 bases not matched to a gene; V was cut back by 0 bases and J by 5 bases. The length of the CDR3 is 17 residues. Germline assignment: CDR1 SGHRS and CDR2 YFSETQ. The CDR3 nucleotides are TGCGCCAGCAGCTTGGAAGCTAGCGGGGGTCCCGGGGAGACCCAGTACTTC. It translates to CASSLEASGGPGETQYF.

J is TRBJ1-5 and V is TRBV6-6, with D unresolved. The length of the CDR3 is 14 residues. Looked up from germline, CDR1 is MNHNY and CDR2 is SVGAGI (reference sequence). The V end was cut by 2 bases, the J end by 7 bases, with 12 bases between. The CDR3 bases are TGTGCCAGCAGTTACAGTTCTGCGTGGCAGCCCCAGCATTTT. Encoded protein: CASSYSSAWQPQHF.

CDR3 region: CASSFAGGWETQYF. CDR3 DNA sequence: TGTGCCAGCAGTTTTGCGGGGGGCTGGGAGACCCAGTACTTC. The chain couples TRBV27 to TRBJ2-5; 8 positions agree with TRBD2. The germline V gene encodes CDR1 MNHEY and CDR2 SMNVEV (reference sequence). With 3 bases clipped from V and 5 bases from J, the junction kept 5 bases outside the gene matches. The CDR3 totals 14 residues.

The genes are TRBV28 and TRBJ2-2, with 7 bases aligning to TRBD1. The V gene's germline CDR1 is MDHEN and CDR2 SYDVKM. This CDR3 contains 15 residues. J was trimmed by 0 bases and V by 6 bases; bases with no gene match: 4. The CDR3 loop is CASSSGTANTGELFF. In DNA form, the CDR3 reads TGTGCCAGCAGCTCCGGGACAGCGAACACCGGGGAGCTGTTTTTT.

The gene calls are TRBV7-2 and TRBJ1-2; D remains ambiguous. The CDR3 consists of 14 residues. The germline V gene has CDR1 SGHTA and CDR2 FQGNSA. The V end was cut by 1 base, the J end by 2 bases, with 8 bases between. CDR3 protein: CASSLGGFNYGYTF. DNA of the CDR3: TGTGCCAGCAGCTTAGGAGGGTTCAACTATGGCTACACCTTC.

V usage is TRBV5-4 and J usage is TRBJ2-3, with 13 nucleotides matching TRBD2. This CDR3 contains 17 residues. In germline, CDR1 is SGHNT, CDR2 YYREEE (reference sequence). Losses at the gene ends were 3 bases for V and 0 bases for J; bases not matched to a gene: 4. CDR3 loop: CASSSGTSGASTDTQYF. In nucleotides, the CDR3 is TGTGCCAGCAGCTCCGGGACTAGCGGGGCCAGCACAGATACGCAGTATTTT.

This clone was seen a few times. This chain joins TRBV10-3 and TRBJ1-2, with a tentative D call TRBD1 (6 bases). V was pared by 2 bases and J by 5 bases, with 12 bases between. The CDR3 is 14 amino acids. The germline V gene has CDR1 ENHRY and CDR2 SYGVKD. CDR3 region: CAISERGGTYGYTF. CDR3 DNA sequence: TGTGCCATCAGTGAGAGGGGGGGTACTTATGGCTACACCTTC.

This clone has only one observation. V and J are TRBV9 and TRBJ2-5; possibly TRBD2 for D (5 bases). V gave up 4 bases and J gave up 1 base, with 14 bases separating them. CDR1 SGDLS and CDR2 YYNGEE come from the germline V gene. The CDR3 sequence is 15 residues long. The CDR3 region has the DNA TGTGCCAGCAGCCCATTGGGGAGCTCCCAAGAGACCCAGTACTTC. This sequence encodes CASSPLGSSQETQYF.

J is TRBJ1-1 and V is TRBV5-1; the D is unclear. Between the trimmed V and J ends, which lost 4 bases and 5 bases, there was a span of 12 bases. The germline gives CDR1 SGHRS, CDR2 YFSETQ. The CDR3 is 13 amino acids. The CDR3 here is CASSRREGTEAFF. CDR3 coding DNA: TGCGCCAGCAGCCGCCGTGAGGGAACTGAAGCTTTCTTT.

V and J are TRBV4-2 and TRBJ2-7, with 10 nucleotides matching TRBD2. CDR1 and CDR2 from the germline V gene are LGHNA and YNFKEQ. J gave up 5 bases and V 0 bases, and 4 bases lay outside the gene matches. The CDR3 is made up of 15 amino acids. In nucleotides, the CDR3 is TGTGCCAGCAGCCAAGAGGATAGCGGGGGGCACGAGCAGTACTTC. This translates into CASSQEDSGGHEQYF.

The J gene is TRBJ1-5, the V gene TRBV2, with a possible D match to TRBD1 (6 bases). Germline V gene data show CDR1 as SNHLY and CDR2 as FYNNEI. The ends were cut back, 6 bases at V and 6 bases at J, with 9 bases in the middle. The CDR3 consists of 12 residues. CDR3 DNA sequence: TGTGCCAGCAGGGGGGGGCCTCAGCCCCAGCATTTT. It translates to CASRGGPQPQHF. Full variable domain (remainder filled in from reference TRBV2 and TRBJ1-5): EPEVTQTPSHQVTQMGQEVILRCVPISNHLYFYWYRQILGQKVEFLVSFYNNEISEKSEIFDDQFSVERPDGSNFTLKIRSTKLEDSAMYFCASRGGPQPQHFGDGTRLSIL.